The present T cell receptor beta chain was sequenced within a study of T cell responses to AZD1222 COVID-19 vaccine. Study findings and constraints: Baseline seropositivity occurred in only a handful of AZD1222 recipients. Unmutated variant regions reportedly attract nearly half of all spike-specific TCRs. A rise in Spike-specific TCR breadth and depth followed two AZD1222 doses. Donors, mostly white British, included more females; clonal diversity was possibly underestimated.

Generated by immunoSEQ multiplex PCR, the TCRdb table keeps only in-frame clones and is missing some. Of 150,000 or so clones detected, 75% to 95% appear once; the ten largest clones hold about 3%. The CDR3 extends over 14 amino acids. Germline lookup yields CDR1 SGDLS and CDR2 YYNGEE. V lost 5 bases, J lost 0 bases, and 9 bases lay in between. Regarding this clone: Its antigen is as yet unknown.

The sequence derives from an adult in good health. The chain carries TRBV9 and TRBJ2-1; D not certain. Sequences were derived from peripheral blood, sampled on day 0 of MenACWY control vaccination. The CDR3 DNA reads as TGTGCCAGCAGTGACCAGGACTCCTACAATGAGCAGTTCTTC. Its translation: CASSDQDSYNEQFF. Combining the CDR3 with reference TRBV9 and TRBJ2-1 gives the whole variable domain DSGVTQTPKHLITATGQRVTLRCSPRSGDLSVYWYQQSLDQGLQFLIQYYNGEERAKGNILERFSAQQFPDLHSELNLSSLELGDSALYFCASSDQDSYNEQFFGPGTRLTVL.